The next 17 T cell receptor beta chains were all read from a single sample in a study of blood T cell repertoires in COVID-19. Assay: immunoSEQ multiplex PCR; the TCRdb copy retains only in-frame clones and omits some. The sample has approximately 240,000 clones, around 81% seen once. The sequencing sample was made of peripheral blood. The source of these receptors is a woman aged 60-75 years with acute or convalescent COVID-19.

In this sample, this clone turned up a few times. This chain links TRBV7-8 with TRBJ2-1; no definite D call. CDR1 and CDR2 (germline): SGHVS, FQNEAQ. The V gene lost 0 bases and the J gene lost 4 bases, with 7 bases spanning the gap. This CDR3 spans 14 amino acids. The CDR3 here is CASSLASRYNEQFF. The DNA for the CDR3 is TGTGCCAGCAGCTTAGCCTCTAGGTACAATGAGCAGTTCTTC.

This chain joins TRBV7-2 and TRBJ2-7; 9 bases align to TRBD1. This CDR3 contains 15 residues. The ends lost 4 bases at V and 0 bases at J; junction bases unmatched: 4. The germline V gene has CDR1 SGHTA and CDR2 FQGNSA. CDR3 sequence reads: CASSSTGGFSYEQYF. Here the CDR3 DNA reads TGTGCCAGCAGCTCCACAGGGGGCTTCTCCTACGAGCAGTACTTC.

The gene calls are TRBV5-6 and TRBJ2-5; D is possibly TRBD1 (7 bases). Trimming shortened V by 3 bases and J by 1 base, and 16 bases separated the two germline ends. Germline loops: CDR1 SGHDT, CDR2 YYEEEE. This CDR3 spans 16 amino acids. CDR3 coding DNA: TGTGCCAGCAGCTGGGGGGACAGCCTCAGCCAAGAGACCCAGTACTTC. Its translation: CASSWGDSLSQETQYF.

The chain has TRBV11-2 and TRBJ2-2; TRBD1 matches at 9 bases. This CDR3 has 15 residues. Germline V CDR1 and CDR2: SGHAT, FQNNGV. V lost 6 bases, J lost 6 bases, and 8 bases stayed unmatched. The CDR3 is CASRSGQGGAGELFF. In DNA, the CDR3 is TGTGCCAGCAGGTCGGGACAGGGAGGCGCCGGGGAGCTGTTTTTT. Drawing the rest from reference TRBV11-2 and TRBJ2-2, the complete variable domain is EAGVAQSPRYKIIEKRQSVAFWCNPISGHATLYWYQQILGQGPKLLIQFQNNGVVDDSQLPKDRFSAERLKGVDSTLKIQPAKLEDSAVYLCASRSGQGGAGELFFGEGSRLTVL.

This chain uses TRBV10-1 with TRBJ1-6; no reliable D call. V dropped 3 bases and J dropped 3 bases, with 3 bases sitting between them. The CDR3 loop spans 13 amino acids. Per the germline V gene, CDR1 is WNHNN and CDR2 is SYGVQD (reference sequence). The CDR3 nucleotides are TGCGCCAGCAGTGAACTCTATAATTCACCCCTCCACTTT. It codes for CASSELYNSPLHF.

This chain connects TRBV11-2 to TRBJ1-6; D may be TRBD1 (6 bases). The germline V gene has CDR1 SGHAT and CDR2 FQNNGV. The V gene lost 5 bases and the J gene lost 7 bases, with 18 bases spanning the gap. The CDR3 has 16 amino acids. Here the CDR3 DNA reads TGTGCCAGCAGCAGAAGCTCCGGGACACCAAATTCACCCCTCCACTTT. It specifies CASSRSSGTPNSPLHF.

Notes on this clone: An end of the junction does not agree with germline; a read error may underlie this. J is TRBJ1-6 and V is TRBV13; TRBD1 aligns across 8 bases. CDR3 length: 14 amino acids. Germline CDR1 is PRHDT and CDR2 is FYEKMQ (reference sequence). The CDR3 region is CASSLGQGIPPLHF. In DNA form, the CDR3 reads TGTGCCAGCAGCCTAGGACAGGGTATCCCACCCCTCCACTTT.

This clone was seen just once. The genes are TRBV10-3 and TRBJ1-1; TRBD1 might be the D (6 bases). Trimming took off 8 bases at V and 9 bases at J, with 19 bases between the two ends. Germline V gives CDR1 ENHRY, CDR2 SYGVKD. This CDR3 has 13 amino acids. CDR3 sequence (DNA): TGTGCCATCGGGGGCCAGGGGCTACCGAAAGCTTTCTTT. Its translation is CAIGGQGLPKAFF.

The chain links TRBV2 to TRBJ1-5; D is uncertain. This CDR3 is 13 amino acids long. Germline V gene lookup returns CDR1 SNHLY and CDR2 FYNNEI. V shed 4 bases and J shed 4 bases, with 8 bases lying between them. The CDR3 protein is CASSALENQPQHF. The DNA of the CDR3 is TGTGCCAGCAGTGCCCTCGAGAATCAGCCCCAGCATTTT.

V is TRBV7-9 and J is TRBJ2-1; 7 bases match TRBD2. The V gene end was trimmed by 8 bases and the J gene end by 9 bases; junction bases not matched to a gene: 16. The CDR3 covers 15 residues. Germline V gene data show CDR1 as SEHNR and CDR2 as FQNEAQ (reference sequence). CDR3 in amino acids: CASSSWTSKNSEQFF. CDR3 sequence (DNA): TGTGCCAGCTCGTCCTGGACTAGTAAGAACAGTGAGCAGTTCTTC.

The chain carries TRBV7-2 and TRBJ1-1; D unresolved. Germline lookup yields CDR1 SGHTA and CDR2 FQGNSA. This CDR3 is 14 amino acids long. Trimming took off 2 bases at V and 7 bases at J, with 14 bases between the two ends. CDR3 in amino acids: CASSLNLGGFEAFF. DNA for the CDR3: TGTGCCAGCAGCTTAAACCTCGGCGGATTTGAAGCTTTCTTT.

The chain uses TRBV6-5 and TRBJ1-5; TRBD1 matches 9 bases. V lost 5 bases and J lost 3; bases outside the gene matches: 5. The length of the CDR3 is 15 residues. Germline V gene data show CDR1 as MNHEY and CDR2 as SVGAGI. The CDR3 DNA follows: TGTGCCAGCAGTAGGACAGGGGAGTACAATCAGCCCCAGCATTTT. Translation gives CASSRTGEYNQPQHF.

This chain connects TRBV6-6 to TRBJ2-3; maybe TRBD1 (6 bases). The CDR3 runs 16 residues. V was cut by 6 bases and J by 1 base, with 17 bases left in between. From germline, CDR1 is MNHNY and CDR2 SVGAGI (reference sequence). The CDR3 loop reads CASRSPVTGRTDTQYF. Here the CDR3 DNA reads TGTGCCAGCAGGTCGCCGGTGACAGGCCGCACAGATACGCAGTATTTT.

V usage is TRBV10-3 and J usage is TRBJ1-6; TRBD1 might be the D (5 bases). The germline gives CDR1 ENHRY, CDR2 SYGVKD. Trimming shortened V by 4 bases and J by 6 bases, and 10 bases separated the two germline ends. The CDR3 is 14 residues long. The CDR3 nucleotides read TGTGCCATCAGTGCAGGGTGGGGTAATTCACCCCTCCACTTT. This codes for CAISAGWGNSPLHF.

The CDR3 reads CASLRDIYEQYF. In DNA form, the CDR3 reads TGTGCCAGTTTACGGGACATCTACGAGCAGTACTTC. This chain links TRBV2 with TRBJ2-7; D may be TRBD1 (6 bases). This CDR3 is 12 amino acids long. Trimming removed 9 bases at V and 3 bases at J, with 12 bases between. The germline V gene encodes CDR1 SNHLY and CDR2 FYNNEI.

The chain is built from TRBV9 and TRBJ2-7; TRBD2 matches at 12 bases. J lost 6 bases, V lost 3 bases, and 7 bases had no gene match. The CDR3 loop spans 15 amino acids. Per germline, CDR1 SGDLS and CDR2 YYNGEE. The DNA of the CDR3 is TGTGCCAGCAGCGCTCGACTAGCGGGGGTCGGCGAGCAGTACTTC. This translates into CASSARLAGVGEQYF.

V and J are TRBV10-3 and TRBJ2-3; D gene ambiguous. V lost 6 bases and J lost 2, with 9 bases in between. This CDR3 region has 13 residues. Germline V lookup: CDR1 ENHRY, CDR2 SYGVKD. CDR3 in DNA: TGTGCCATCAGGAGAAAGAACACAGATACGCAGTATTTT. As protein: CAIRRKNTDTQYF.